The clone carrying this TCR beta chain was detected ten times or more. Its antigen is not identified. Investigators amplified TCR beta CDR3 regions from RNA transcripts. HTBI primers served in a first-round RT-PCR, which a second-round multiplex PCR followed. A single record per CDR3 protein comes from TCRdb applying MiXCR to the multiplex PCR reads. The sample carries over a million distinct CDR3 sequences, about 35% recorded once. The germline V gene has CDR1 WSHSY and CDR2 SAAADI. CDR3 size: 14 residues. Trimming removed 6 bases from V and 6 bases from J; junction bases left unmatched: 11. The data belong to a study of Graves' ophthalmopathy and Graves' hyperthyroidism. Whole-study findings and limits: Sensitivity reached 60% to 71% and specificity approximately 72% when the model predicted ophthalmopathy progression.

The TCR comes from an adult man with Graves' hyperthyroidism. The chain combines TRBV10-2 with TRBJ2-7, with 7 bases aligning to TRBD2. Sequencing used peripheral blood or thyroid tissue (not recorded which). DNA for the CDR3: TGCGCCAGCAGAGCATCGACTAGCCGACTCGAGCAGTACTTC. Its protein is CASRASTSRLEQYF.